This T cell receptor (beta chain) was sequenced during a study of cytomegalovirus exposure and HLA in healthy donors. The V gene's germline CDR1 is SEHNR and CDR2 FQNEAQ (reference sequence). V shed 8 bases and J shed 3 bases, with 22 bases lying between them. CDR3 length equals 16 residues. PCR employed 60 Vbeta and 13 Jbeta primers. As handled by the study authors: Later reanalysis found around 74 million unique TCR beta chains, approximately 11 million of them shared. TCRdb's copy holds only in-frame clones and misses some; the assay was immunoSEQ multiplex PCR. V, J and clone size derive from that table, while D and trimming were established from the DNA sequence. There are around 210,000 clones in the sample; approximately 78% occur only once, and about 0.47% lies in the top ten.

The receptor was isolated from a boy aged 10-17 years in good health and CMV-seronegative. The chain recombines TRBV7-9 with TRBJ1-2; D not certain. The source material was PBMCs. CDR3 loop: CASSRSNLEDYYGYTF. As DNA, the CDR3 is TGTGCCAGCTCGAGGTCCAATCTCGAAGATTACTATGGCTACACCTTC.